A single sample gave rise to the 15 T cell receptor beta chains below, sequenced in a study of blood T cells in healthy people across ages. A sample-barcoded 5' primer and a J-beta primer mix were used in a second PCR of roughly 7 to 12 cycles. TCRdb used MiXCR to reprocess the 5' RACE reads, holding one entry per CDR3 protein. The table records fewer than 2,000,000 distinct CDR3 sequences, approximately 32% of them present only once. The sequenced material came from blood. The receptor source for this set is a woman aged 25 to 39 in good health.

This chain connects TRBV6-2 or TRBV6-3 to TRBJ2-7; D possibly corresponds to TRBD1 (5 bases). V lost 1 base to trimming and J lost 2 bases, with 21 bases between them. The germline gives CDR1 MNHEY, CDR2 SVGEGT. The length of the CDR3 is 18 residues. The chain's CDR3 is CASSYLVTGPPTPYEQYF. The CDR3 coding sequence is TGTGCCAGCAGTTACTTAGTAACAGGACCACCAACCCCCTACGAGCAGTACTTC.

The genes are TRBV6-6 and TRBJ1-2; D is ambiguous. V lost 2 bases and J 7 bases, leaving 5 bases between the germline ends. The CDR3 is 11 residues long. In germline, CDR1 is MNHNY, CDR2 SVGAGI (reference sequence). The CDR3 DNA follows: TGTGCCAGCAGTTACCTAGCTGGCTACACCTTC. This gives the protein CASSYLAGYTF.

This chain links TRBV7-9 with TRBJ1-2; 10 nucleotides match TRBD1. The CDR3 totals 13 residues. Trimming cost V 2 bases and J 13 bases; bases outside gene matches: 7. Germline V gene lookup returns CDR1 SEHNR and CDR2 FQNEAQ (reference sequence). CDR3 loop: CASSLQGTGAGTF. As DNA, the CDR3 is TGTGCCAGCAGCTTACAGGGGACAGGGGCCGGCACCTTC.

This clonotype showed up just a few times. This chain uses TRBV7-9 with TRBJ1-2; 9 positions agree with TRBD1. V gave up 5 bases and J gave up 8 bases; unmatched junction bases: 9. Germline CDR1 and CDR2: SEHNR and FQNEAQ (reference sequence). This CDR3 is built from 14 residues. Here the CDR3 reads CASSAPGQGFGYTF. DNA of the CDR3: TGTGCCAGCAGCGCGCCGGGACAGGGTTTCGGCTACACCTTC. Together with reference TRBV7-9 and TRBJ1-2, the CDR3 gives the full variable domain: DTGVSQNPRHKITKRGQNVTFRCDPISEHNRLYWYRQTLGQGPEFLTYFQNEAQLEKSRLLSDRFSAERPKGSFSTLEIQRTEQGDSAMYLCASSAPGQGFGYTFGSGTRLTVV.

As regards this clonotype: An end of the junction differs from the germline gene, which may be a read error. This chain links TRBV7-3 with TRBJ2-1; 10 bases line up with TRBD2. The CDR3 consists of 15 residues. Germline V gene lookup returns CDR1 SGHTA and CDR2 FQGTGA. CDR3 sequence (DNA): TGTGCCGGCAGCCCTCTGCCTAGCGGGAGTTATGAGCAGTTCTTC. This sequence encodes CAGSPLPSGSYEQFF.

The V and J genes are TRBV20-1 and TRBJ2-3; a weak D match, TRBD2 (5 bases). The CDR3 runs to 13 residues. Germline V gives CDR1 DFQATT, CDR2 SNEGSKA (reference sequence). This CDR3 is CSWRRPATDTQYF. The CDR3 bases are TGCAGCTGGAGGCGGCCTGCCACAGATACGCAGTATTTT.

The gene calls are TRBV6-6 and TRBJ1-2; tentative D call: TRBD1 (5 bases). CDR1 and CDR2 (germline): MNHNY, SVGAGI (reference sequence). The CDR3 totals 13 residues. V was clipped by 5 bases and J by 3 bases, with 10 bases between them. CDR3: CASSRGTYYGYTF. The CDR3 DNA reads TGTGCCAGCAGTCGGGGGACGTACTATGGCTACACCTTC.

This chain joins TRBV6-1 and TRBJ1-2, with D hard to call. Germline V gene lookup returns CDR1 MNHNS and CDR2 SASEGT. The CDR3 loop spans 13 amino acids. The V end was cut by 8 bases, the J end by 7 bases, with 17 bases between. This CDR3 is CASAGGQYPGYTF. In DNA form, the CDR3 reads TGTGCCAGCGCCGGAGGGCAATACCCTGGCTACACCTTC.

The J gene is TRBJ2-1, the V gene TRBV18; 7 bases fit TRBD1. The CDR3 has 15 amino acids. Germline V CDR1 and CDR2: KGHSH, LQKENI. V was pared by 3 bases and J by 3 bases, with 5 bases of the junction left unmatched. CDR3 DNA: TGTGCCAGCTCACCGACAGGGAGTAACTACAATGAGCAGTTCTTC. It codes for CASSPTGSNYNEQFF.

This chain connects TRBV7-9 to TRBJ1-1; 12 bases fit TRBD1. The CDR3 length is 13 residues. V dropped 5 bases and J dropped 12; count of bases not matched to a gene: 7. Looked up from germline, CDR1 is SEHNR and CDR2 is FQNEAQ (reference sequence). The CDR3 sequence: CASSPGQGAGPFF. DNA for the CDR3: TGTGCCAGCAGCCCGGGACAGGGGGCCGGACCTTTCTTT.

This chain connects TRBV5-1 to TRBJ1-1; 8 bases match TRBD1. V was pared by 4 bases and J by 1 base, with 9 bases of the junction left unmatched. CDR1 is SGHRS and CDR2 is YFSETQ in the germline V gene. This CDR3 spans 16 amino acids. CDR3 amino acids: CASSPDRGLGNTEAFF. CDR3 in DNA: TGCGCCAGCAGCCCCGACAGGGGCCTCGGGAACACTGAAGCTTTCTTT. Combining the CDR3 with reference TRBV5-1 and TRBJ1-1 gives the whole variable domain KAGVTQTPRYLIKTRGQQVTLSCSPISGHRSVSWYQQTPGQGLQFLFEYFSETQRNKGNFPGRFSGRQFSNSRSEMNVSTLELGDSALYLCASSPDRGLGNTEAFFGQGTRLTVV.

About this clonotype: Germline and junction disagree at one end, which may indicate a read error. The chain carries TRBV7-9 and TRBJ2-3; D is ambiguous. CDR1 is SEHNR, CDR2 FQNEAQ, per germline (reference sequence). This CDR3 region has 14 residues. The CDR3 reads CASSLFPNTDAQYF. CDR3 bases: TGTGCCAGCAGCTTGTTCCCGAACACAGATGCGCAGTATTTT. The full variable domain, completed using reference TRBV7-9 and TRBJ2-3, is DTGVSQNPRHKITKRGQNVTFRCDPISEHNRLYWYRQTLGQGPEFLTYFQNEAQLEKSRLLSDRFSAERPKGSFSTLEIQRTEQGDSAMYLCASSLFPNTDAQYFGPGTRLTVL.

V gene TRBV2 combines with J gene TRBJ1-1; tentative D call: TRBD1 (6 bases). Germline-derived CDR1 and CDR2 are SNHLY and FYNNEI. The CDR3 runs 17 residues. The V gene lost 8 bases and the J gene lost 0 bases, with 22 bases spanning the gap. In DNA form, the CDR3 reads TGTGCCAGCGGAGGAGGGGGGCGCAGTCTTGTGAACACTGAAGCTTTCTTT. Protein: CASGGGGRSLVNTEAFF.

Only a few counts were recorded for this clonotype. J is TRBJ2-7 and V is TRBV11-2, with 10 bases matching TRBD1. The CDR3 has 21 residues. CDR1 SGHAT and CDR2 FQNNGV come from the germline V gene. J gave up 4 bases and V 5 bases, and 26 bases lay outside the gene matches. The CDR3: CASSPWGQAGTGDSFWYEQYF. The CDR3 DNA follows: TGTGCCAGCAGCCCATGGGGGCAAGCGGGGACAGGGGATTCATTTTGGTACGAGCAGTACTTC.

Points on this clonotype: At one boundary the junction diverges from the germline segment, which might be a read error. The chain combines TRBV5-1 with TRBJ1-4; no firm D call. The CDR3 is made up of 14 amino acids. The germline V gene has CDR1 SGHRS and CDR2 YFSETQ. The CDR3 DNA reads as TGCGCCAGCAGCTTGCCGGGGAAAAATGAAATACTGTTTTTT. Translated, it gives CASSLPGKNEILFF. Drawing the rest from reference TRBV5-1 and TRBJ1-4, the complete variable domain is KAGVTQTPRYLIKTRGQQVTLSCSPISGHRSVSWYQQTPGQGLQFLFEYFSETQRNKGNFPGRFSGRQFSNSRSEMNVSTLELGDSALYLCASSLPGKNEILFFGSGTQLSVL.